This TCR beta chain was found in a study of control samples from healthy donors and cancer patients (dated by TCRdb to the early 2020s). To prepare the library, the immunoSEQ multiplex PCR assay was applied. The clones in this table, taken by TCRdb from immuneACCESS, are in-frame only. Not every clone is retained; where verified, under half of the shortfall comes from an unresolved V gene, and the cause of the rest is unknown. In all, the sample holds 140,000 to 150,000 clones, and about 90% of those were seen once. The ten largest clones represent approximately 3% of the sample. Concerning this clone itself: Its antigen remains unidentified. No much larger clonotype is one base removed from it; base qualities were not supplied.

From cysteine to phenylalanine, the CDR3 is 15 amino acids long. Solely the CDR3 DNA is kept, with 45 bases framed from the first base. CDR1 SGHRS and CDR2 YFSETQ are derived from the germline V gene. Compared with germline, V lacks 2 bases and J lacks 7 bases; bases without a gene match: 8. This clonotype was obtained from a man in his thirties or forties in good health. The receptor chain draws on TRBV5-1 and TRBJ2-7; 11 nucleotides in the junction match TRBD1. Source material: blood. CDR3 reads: CASSLGGQGVREQYF. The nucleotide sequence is TGCGCCAGCAGCTTAGGGGGACAGGGGGTTCGAGAGCAGTACTTC.